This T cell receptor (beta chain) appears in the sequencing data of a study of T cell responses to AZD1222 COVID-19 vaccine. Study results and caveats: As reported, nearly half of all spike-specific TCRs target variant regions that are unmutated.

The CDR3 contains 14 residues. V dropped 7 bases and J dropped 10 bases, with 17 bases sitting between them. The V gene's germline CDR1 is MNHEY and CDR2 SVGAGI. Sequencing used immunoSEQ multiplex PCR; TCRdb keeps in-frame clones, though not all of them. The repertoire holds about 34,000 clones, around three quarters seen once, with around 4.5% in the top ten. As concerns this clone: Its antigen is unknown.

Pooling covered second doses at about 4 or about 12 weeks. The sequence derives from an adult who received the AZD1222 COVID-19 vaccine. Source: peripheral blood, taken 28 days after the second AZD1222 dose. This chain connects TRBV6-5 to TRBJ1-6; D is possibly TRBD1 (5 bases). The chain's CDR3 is CASTSGQAESPLHF. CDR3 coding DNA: TGTGCCAGCACCTCAGGGCAGGCGGAATCACCCCTCCACTTT.